This T cell receptor (beta chain) was obtained from a study of blood T cell repertoires in COVID-19. Study-wide context: Acute and convalescent COVID-19 specimens originated in the United States, Italy and Spain.

Trimming removed 5 bases from V and 3 bases from J, with 22 bases in between. The CDR3 is made up of 17 amino acids. Per germline, CDR1 SGHTA and CDR2 FQGNSA. The assay was immunoSEQ multiplex PCR, and TCRdb's table has in-frame clones only and misses some. The repertoire holds tens of thousands of clones, with roughly 79% as singletons. The clonotype originates from a human donor in a cohort sampled during active COVID-19. The sequenced material came from peripheral blood. The chain combines TRBV7-2 with TRBJ1-2, with D tentatively TRBD1 (5 bases). The CDR3 DNA reads TGTGCCAGCAGCCCAGCGGGGACGCGAGGGAAATACTATGGCTACACCTTC. This gives the protein CASSPAGTRGKYYGYTF.